These 16 T cell receptor beta chains originate from one sample sequenced in a study of blood T cell repertoires in COVID-19. This table comes from immunoSEQ multiplex PCR, and its TCRdb copy is limited to in-frame clones, with some not included. The table includes roughly 66,000 clones, about 91% detected once. Sequencing was performed on peripheral blood. The receptors were gathered from a human donor with active COVID-19. The donor label of this sample is uncertain.

The CDR3: CASGDRGYGYTF. CDR3 DNA sequence: TGTGCCAGCGGGGACAGGGGCTATGGCTACACCTTC. This chain joins TRBV2 and TRBJ1-2, with 10 bases that match TRBD1. With V trimmed by 8 bases and J by 4 bases, 1 base remained unmatched. Germline CDR1 SNHLY, CDR2 FYNNEI. The CDR3 sequence is 12 residues long.

The chain's CDR3 is CASSLGQYSYNEQFF. The DNA for the CDR3 is TGTGCCAGCTCACTGGGACAGTACTCCTACAATGAGCAGTTCTTC. This chain joins TRBV18 and TRBJ2-1, with 7 bases that match TRBD1. The germline gives CDR1 KGHSH, CDR2 LQKENI. The CDR3 runs 15 residues. The V segment lost 4 bases and the J segment 0 bases; nucleotides outside the gene matches: 3.

The chain has TRBV10-2 and TRBJ1-5, with 7 bases matching TRBD1. This CDR3 has 14 amino acids. CDR1 and CDR2 (germline): WSHSY, SAAADI. With V trimmed by 10 bases and J by 3 bases, 9 bases remained unmatched. CDR3 coding DNA: TGCGCCACTACGACAGGGAACGCCAATCAGCCCCAGCATTTT. Its protein product is CATTTGNANQPQHF.

The J gene is TRBJ2-1, the V gene TRBV7-2, with TRBD2 matching 7 bases. Germline CDR1 and CDR2: SGHTA and FQGNSA. This CDR3 has 17 amino acids. Losses at the gene ends were 7 bases for V and 3 bases for J; bases not matched to a gene: 15. CDR3 nucleotides: TGTGCCAGCACCCGGAGGGGCGGGAGATACCTCTACAATGAGCAGTTCTTC. The encoded protein is CASTRRGGRYLYNEQFF.

J is TRBJ1-1 and V is TRBV28; D gene uncertain. CDR1 and CDR2 (germline): MDHEN, SYDVKM. The CDR3 is 14 residues long. V lost 7 bases and J lost 5, with 17 bases in between. In nucleotides, the CDR3 is TGTGCCAGCAATCCCGGCGGGCCCGGGACTGAAGCTTTCTTT. Its protein product is CASNPGGPGTEAFF.

The chain combines TRBV24-1 with TRBJ2-7, with 9 bases lining up with TRBD1. The germline V gene encodes CDR1 KGHDR and CDR2 SFDVKD. This CDR3 comprises 15 residues. The junction had 7 bases not matched to a gene; V was cut back by 3 bases and J by 5 bases. The CDR3 nucleotides are TGTGCCACCAGTGATCCGGCGGGACAGGGCAACGAGCAGTACTTC. Encoded protein: CATSDPAGQGNEQYF.

This chain uses TRBV7-9 with TRBJ1-2; TRBD1 is a possible D gene (6 bases). The CDR3 has 15 amino acids. With 5 bases removed from V and 5 bases from J, the gap between germline ends came to 18 bases. Germline assignment: CDR1 SEHNR and CDR2 FQNEAQ (reference sequence). CDR3 DNA sequence: TGTGCCAGCAGCCCGGGCGGGGGGCGAGGGTATGGCTACACCTTC. It yields the protein CASSPGGGRGYGYTF.

The chain is built from TRBV7-2 and TRBJ1-3; no clear D gene. Per germline, CDR1 SGHTA and CDR2 FQGNSA. Trimming left V 0 bases short and J 0 bases short, with 6 bases between. The CDR3 has 15 residues. The CDR3 region is CASSLAGISGNTIYF. CDR3 DNA sequence: TGTGCCAGCAGCTTAGCGGGCATCTCTGGAAACACCATATATTTT.

The genes are TRBV6-5 and TRBJ2-1, with 10 positions matching TRBD1. The CDR3 is 15 amino acids. The V gene end was trimmed by 8 bases and the J gene end by 7 bases; junction bases not matched to a gene: 11. The germline V gene has CDR1 MNHEY and CDR2 SVGAGI. As DNA, the CDR3 is TGTGCCAGCTCACCAACCGGGACAGGGGTTAATGAGCAGTTCTTC. Residues: CASSPTGTGVNEQFF.

J is TRBJ2-7 and V is TRBV4-3; TRBD2 aligns across 9 bases. The germline V gene has CDR1 LGHNA and CDR2 YSLEER. The CDR3 has 15 residues. V shed 6 bases and J 2 bases; nucleotides not matched to a gene: 8. CDR3 DNA: TGCGCCAGCAGTGTCGCGGCTAGCGGGGCCTACGAGCAGTACTTC. Its translation is CASSVAASGAYEQYF.

The chain employs TRBV7-2 and TRBJ2-5; TRBD2 agrees at 13 bases. Germline assignment: CDR1 SGHTA and CDR2 FQGNSA. V shed 3 bases, J shed 5 bases, and the junction held 6 bases outside the gene matches. The CDR3 consists of 16 residues. DNA for the CDR3: TGTGCCAGCAGCTTTGGACTAGCGGGAGCGGGGGAGACCCAGTACTTC. Its protein product is CASSFGLAGAGETQYF. Based on the CDR3 plus reference TRBV7-2 and TRBJ2-5, the full variable domain is GAGVSQSPSNKVTEKGKDVELRCDPISGHTALYWYRQSLGQGLEFLIYFQGNSAPDKSGLPSDRFSAERTGGSVSTLTIQRTQQEDSAVYLCASSFGLAGAGETQYFGPGTRLLVL.

This chain links TRBV4-3 with TRBJ1-5; maybe TRBD1 (6 bases). The CDR3 totals 15 residues. CDR1 is LGHNA and CDR2 is YSLEER in the germline V gene. V was cut by 0 bases and J by 4 bases, with 10 bases left in between. This CDR3 is CASSQDLDRNQPQHF. Here the CDR3 DNA reads TGCGCCAGCAGCCAAGATCTTGACAGGAATCAGCCCCAGCATTTT.

The chain is built from TRBV24-1 and TRBJ1-4, with 10 bases identical to TRBD1. The V segment lost 4 bases and the J segment 7 bases; nucleotides outside the gene matches: 8. This CDR3 comprises 16 residues. Looked up from germline, CDR1 is KGHDR and CDR2 is SFDVKD. The CDR3 protein is CATSEQPGTGVEKLFF. The CDR3, as DNA: TGTGCCACCAGTGAACAACCCGGGACAGGGGTTGAAAAACTGTTTTTT.

V gene TRBV13 combines with J gene TRBJ2-7; tentatively, D is TRBD1 (5 bases). Germline values: CDR1 PRHDT, CDR2 FYEKMQ (reference sequence). The CDR3 consists of 11 residues. Between the trimmed V and J ends, which lost 3 bases and 8 bases, there was a span of 8 bases. CDR3 sequence reads: CASSFGAQQYF. For the CDR3, the DNA is TGTGCCAGCAGCTTTGGGGCGCAGCAGTACTTC. The full variable domain, completed using reference TRBV13 and TRBJ2-7, is AAGVIQSPRHLIKEKRETATLKCYPIPRHDTVYWYQQGPGQDPQFLISFYEKMQSDKGSIPDRFSAQQFSDYHSELNMSSLELGDSALYFCASSFGAQQYFGPGTRLTVT.

The rearrangement uses TRBV28 and TRBJ2-4, with no clear D. The CDR3 is 14 residues long. Germline CDR1 MDHEN, CDR2 SYDVKM. The ends were cut back, 3 bases at V and 0 bases at J, with 6 bases in the middle. The CDR3 DNA is TGTGCCAGCAGTTTGCACGGAGCCAAAAACATTCAGTACTTC. Its protein is CASSLHGAKNIQYF. The full variable domain, in which reference TRBV28 and TRBJ2-4 provide the parts outside the CDR3, is DVKVTQSSRYLVKRTGEKVFLECVQDMDHENMFWYRQDPGLGLRLIYFSYDVKMKEKGDIPEGYSVSREKKERFSLILESASTNQTSMYLCASSLHGAKNIQYFGAGTRLSVL.

The rearrangement links TRBV12-3 or TRBV12-4 to TRBJ2-2; TRBD1 might be the D (8 bases). Deletions cut 7 bases from V and 7 bases from J, with 13 bases between. The CDR3 runs 13 residues. In nucleotides, the CDR3 is TGTGCCAGCACAAACAGGGGGGGCGGGGAGCTGTTTTTT. It yields the protein CASTNRGGGELFF.